Below, one TCR beta chain is given with its context. The data were taken from a study of PD-L1 blockade in urothelial cancer. Overall study: About 85% of the roughly 30 patients comprised males who had bladder-origin urothelial cancer. A median of roughly 130,000 T cells was found in the blood samples. Analysis of the blood was performed 3 weeks (second dose) and 6 weeks after treatment start.

This CDR3 has 15 residues. V dropped 3 bases and J dropped 2; count of bases not matched to a gene: 4. Germline loops: CDR1 SGHDT, CDR2 YYEEEE. Time point noted: peripheral blood 6 weeks after treatment start. Here immunoSEQ multiplex PCR was the method, and the copy in TCRdb shows in-frame clones only, minus some. The sample lists 20,000 to 25,000 clones, under 95% occurring once. The chain is built from TRBV5-6 and TRBJ2-5; 10 nucleotides match TRBD1. The specimen was PBMCs, collected around atezolizumab (anti-PD-L1) treatment. This receptor was identified in a woman aged 55-70 years with urothelial cancer. The CDR3 region has the DNA TGTGCCAGCAGCTGGGGGACAGGGGCACAAGAGACCCAGTACTTC. Translating gives CASSWGTGAQETQYF.